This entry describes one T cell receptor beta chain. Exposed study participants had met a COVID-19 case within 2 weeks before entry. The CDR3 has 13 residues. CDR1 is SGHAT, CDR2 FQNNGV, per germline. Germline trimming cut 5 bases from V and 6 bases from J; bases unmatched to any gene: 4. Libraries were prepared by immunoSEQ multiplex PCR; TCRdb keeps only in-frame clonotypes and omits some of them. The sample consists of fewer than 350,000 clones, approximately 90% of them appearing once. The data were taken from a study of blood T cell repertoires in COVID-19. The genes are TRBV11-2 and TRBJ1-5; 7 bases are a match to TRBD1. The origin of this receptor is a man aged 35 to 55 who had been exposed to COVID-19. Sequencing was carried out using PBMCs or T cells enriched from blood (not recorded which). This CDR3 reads CASSEDRAQPQHF. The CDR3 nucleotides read TGTGCCAGCAGCGAAGACAGGGCTCAGCCCCAGCATTTT. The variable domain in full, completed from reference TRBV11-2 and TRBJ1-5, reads EAGVAQSPRYKIIEKRQSVAFWCNPISGHATLYWYQQILGQGPKLLIQFQNNGVVDDSQLPKDRFSAERLKGVDSTLKIQPAKLEDSAVYLCASSEDRAQPQHFGDGTRLSIL.